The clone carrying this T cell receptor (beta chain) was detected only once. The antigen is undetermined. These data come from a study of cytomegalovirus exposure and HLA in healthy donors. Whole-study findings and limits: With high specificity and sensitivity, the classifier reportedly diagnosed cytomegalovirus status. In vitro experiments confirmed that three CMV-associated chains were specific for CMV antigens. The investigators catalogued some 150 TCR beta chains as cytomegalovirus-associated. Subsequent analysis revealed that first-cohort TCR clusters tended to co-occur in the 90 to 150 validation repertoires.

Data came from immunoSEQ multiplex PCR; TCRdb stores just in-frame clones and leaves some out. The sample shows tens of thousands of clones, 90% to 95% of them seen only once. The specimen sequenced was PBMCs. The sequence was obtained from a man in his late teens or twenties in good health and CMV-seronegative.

This chain's CDR3 is CASSPPFTGYMRDTQYF. In DNA, the CDR3 is TGTGCCAGCTCACCACCGTTTACAGGGTATATGAGAGATACGCAGTATTTT. J is TRBJ2-3 and V is TRBV18; a weak D match, TRBD1 (6 bases). Germline CDR1 reads KGHSH; CDR2 reads LQKENI. There are 17 residues in the CDR3. V was cut by 0 bases and J by 5 bases, with 18 bases left in between.